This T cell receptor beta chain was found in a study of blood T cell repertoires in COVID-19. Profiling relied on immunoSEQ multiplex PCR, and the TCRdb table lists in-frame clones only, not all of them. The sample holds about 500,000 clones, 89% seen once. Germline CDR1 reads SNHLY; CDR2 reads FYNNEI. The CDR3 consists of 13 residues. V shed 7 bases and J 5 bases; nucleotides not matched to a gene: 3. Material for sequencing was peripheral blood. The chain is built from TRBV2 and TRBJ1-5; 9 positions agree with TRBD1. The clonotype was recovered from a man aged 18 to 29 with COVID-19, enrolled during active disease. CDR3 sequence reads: CASKDRGDQPQHF. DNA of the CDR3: TGTGCCAGCAAGGACAGGGGCGATCAGCCCCAGCATTTT.